A selection of T cell receptor beta chains follows, all from one sample in a study of T cell responses to AZD1222 COVID-19 vaccine. TCRdb keeps only in-frame clones here, not all; method: immunoSEQ multiplex PCR. The sample includes roughly 140,000 clones, roughly 88% of them seen just once. Here the sequenced sample was peripheral blood, taken on day 0 of MenACWY control vaccination. These receptors were taken from an adult in good health. Each CDR3 is given with its conserved first and last residue. The order of the fields is clone size, J gene, D gene, V gene, CDR3 protein, CDR3 DNA. The D gene is left open where the match is weak. Clone size is given for some rows only: seen once, a few or many times, or a class if the clone is expanded.

clone_size: once; j_call: TRBJ2-2; d_call: -; v_call: TRBV7-9; cdr3_aa: CASSLLTGELFF; cdr3_nt: TGTGCCAGCAGCTTATTGACCGGGGAGCTGTTTTTT
clone_size: -; j_call: TRBJ1-4; d_call: -; v_call: TRBV4-3; cdr3_aa: CASSGGVDEKLFF; cdr3_nt: TGCGCCAGCAGCGGGGGGGTGGATGAAAAACTGTTTTTT
clone_size: -; j_call: TRBJ1-2; d_call: -; v_call: TRBV29-1; cdr3_aa: CSGATAYGYTF; cdr3_nt: TGCAGCGGGGCGACAGCTTATGGCTACACCTTC
clone_size: -; j_call: TRBJ2-1; d_call: TRBD2; v_call: TRBV12-5; cdr3_aa: CASGLGTGGPSNEQFF; cdr3_nt: TGTGCTAGTGGTTTGGGGACGGGAGGGCCCTCCAATGAGCAGTTCTTC
clone_size: -; j_call: TRBJ2-2; d_call: -; v_call: TRBV11-2; cdr3_aa: CASSLTGSNTGELFF; cdr3_nt: TGTGCCAGCAGCTTGACCGGGTCCAACACCGGGGAGCTGTTTTTT
clone_size: -; j_call: TRBJ1-1; d_call: -; v_call: TRBV27; cdr3_aa: CASSSDSEAFF; cdr3_nt: TGTGCCAGCAGTTCAGACAGTGAAGCTTTCTTT
clone_size: -; j_call: TRBJ1-5; d_call: -; v_call: TRBV30; cdr3_aa: CAWSFDTPGNQPQHF; cdr3_nt: TGTGCCTGGAGCTTTGACACGCCGGGCAATCAGCCCCAGCATTTT
clone_size: -; j_call: TRBJ2-7; d_call: TRBD1; v_call: TRBV2; cdr3_aa: CASSGTGGTEQYF; cdr3_nt: TGTGCCAGCTCCGGGACAGGGGGAACCGAGCAGTACTTC
clone_size: -; j_call: TRBJ2-3; d_call: TRBD1; v_call: TRBV11-3; cdr3_aa: CASPTRTGSTDTQYF; cdr3_nt: TGTGCCAGCCCCACACGGACAGGTAGCACAGATACGCAGTATTTT
clone_size: -; j_call: TRBJ1-2; d_call: -; v_call: TRBV3-1/TRBV3-2; cdr3_aa: CASSQHGGYTF; cdr3_nt: TGTGCCAGCAGCCAACACGGTGGCTACACCTTC
clone_size: -; j_call: TRBJ2-2; d_call: -; v_call: TRBV24-1; cdr3_aa: CATSDPDGGPNTGELFF; cdr3_nt: TGTGCCACCAGTGATCCGGACGGCGGGCCGAACACCGGGGAGCTGTTTTTT
clone_size: -; j_call: TRBJ1-1; d_call: -; v_call: TRBV10-3; cdr3_aa: CAISFADRAFF; cdr3_nt: TGTGCCATCAGTTTCGCCGACCGGGCTTTCTTT
clone_size: -; j_call: TRBJ2-7; d_call: -; v_call: TRBV4-3; cdr3_aa: CASSQDRRAYEQYF; cdr3_nt: TGCGCCAGCAGCCAAGACCGAAGGGCCTACGAGCAGTACTTC
clone_size: -; j_call: TRBJ1-4; d_call: -; v_call: TRBV28; cdr3_aa: CASSFLGRSNEKLFF; cdr3_nt: TGTGCCAGCAGTTTTCTTGGGAGGTCTAATGAAAAACTGTTTTTT
clone_size: -; j_call: TRBJ2-7; d_call: TRBD2; v_call: TRBV11-2; cdr3_aa: CASSFGLVSYEQYF; cdr3_nt: TGTGCCAGCAGCTTCGGACTAGTTTCCTACGAGCAGTACTTC
clone_size: -; j_call: TRBJ1-2; d_call: TRBD1; v_call: TRBV7-9; cdr3_aa: CASSLGGQRYGYTF; cdr3_nt: TGTGCCAGCAGCTTAGGGGGACAGCGCTATGGCTACACCTTC
clone_size: -; j_call: TRBJ2-5; d_call: -; v_call: TRBV15; cdr3_aa: CATSRTGVTETQYF; cdr3_nt: TGTGCCACCAGCAGAACGGGAGTCACAGAGACCCAGTACTTC
clone_size: -; j_call: TRBJ2-2; d_call: TRBD1; v_call: TRBV7-9; cdr3_aa: CAIETDRVAGELFF; cdr3_nt: TGTGCCATTGAGACCGACAGGGTCGCCGGGGAGCTGTTTTTT
clone_size: once; j_call: TRBJ2-1; d_call: TRBD2; v_call: TRBV5-1; cdr3_aa: CASSSETSGEQFF; cdr3_nt: TGCGCCAGCAGCTCAGAAACTAGCGGTGAGCAGTTCTTC
clone_size: -; j_call: TRBJ1-2; d_call: -; v_call: TRBV4-2; cdr3_aa: CASSQGNYGYTF; cdr3_nt: TGTGCCAGCAGCCAGGGGAACTATGGCTACACCTTC
clone_size: -; j_call: TRBJ1-2; d_call: TRBD1; v_call: TRBV2; cdr3_aa: CASMTGGAFNYGYTF; cdr3_nt: TGTGCCAGCATGACAGGGGGCGCTTTTAACTATGGCTACACCTTC
clone_size: few; j_call: TRBJ1-5; d_call: -; v_call: TRBV5-8; cdr3_aa: CASSWGAQPQHF; cdr3_nt: TGTGCCAGCAGCTGGGGGGCTCAGCCCCAGCATTTT
clone_size: -; j_call: TRBJ1-5; d_call: -; v_call: TRBV5-1; cdr3_aa: CASSPGSSIDQPQHF; cdr3_nt: TGCGCCAGCAGCCCGGGGTCGAGTATAGATCAGCCCCAGCATTTT
clone_size: -; j_call: TRBJ1-2; d_call: TRBD1; v_call: TRBV3-1/TRBV3-2; cdr3_aa: CASSQDLGQGEATF; cdr3_nt: TGTGCCAGCAGCCAAGATCTAGGACAGGGGGAGGCAACCTTC
clone_size: -; j_call: TRBJ2-2; d_call: TRBD2; v_call: TRBV7-2; cdr3_aa: CASSLMSGGAVTGELFF; cdr3_nt: TGTGCCAGCAGCTTAATGAGCGGGGGGGCGGTCACCGGGGAGCTGTTTTTT
clone_size: -; j_call: TRBJ1-1; d_call: -; v_call: TRBV7-3; cdr3_aa: CASSGGRVGADTEAFF; cdr3_nt: TGTGCCAGCAGCGGGGGAAGGGTAGGTGCGGACACTGAAGCTTTCTTT
clone_size: once; j_call: TRBJ2-3; d_call: TRBD2; v_call: TRBV11-3; cdr3_aa: CASSSTSGGGGDTQYF; cdr3_nt: TGTGCCAGCAGCTCTACTAGCGGGGGAGGAGGAGATACGCAGTATTTT
clone_size: few; j_call: TRBJ1-1; d_call: -; v_call: TRBV11-2; cdr3_aa: CASSRSSNTEAFF; cdr3_nt: TGTGCCAGCAGCAGGAGCAGTAACACTGAAGCTTTCTTT
clone_size: -; j_call: TRBJ1-1; d_call: -; v_call: TRBV7-2; cdr3_aa: CASSLQQALNTEAFF; cdr3_nt: TGTGCCAGCAGCTTACAACAGGCCCTGAACACTGAAGCTTTCTTT
clone_size: -; j_call: TRBJ1-4; d_call: -; v_call: TRBV29-1; cdr3_aa: CSARTPTNEKLFF; cdr3_nt: TGCAGCGCTAGGACCCCAACTAATGAAAAACTGTTTTTT
clone_size: -; j_call: TRBJ2-4; d_call: TRBD1; v_call: TRBV18; cdr3_aa: CASSPGTGSAKNIQYF; cdr3_nt: TGTGCCAGCTCACCAGGGACAGGGTCAGCCAAAAACATTCAGTACTTC
clone_size: -; j_call: TRBJ2-7; d_call: TRBD1; v_call: TRBV6-5; cdr3_aa: CASSYSRQGSYEQYF; cdr3_nt: TGTGCCAGCAGTTACTCGAGACAGGGCTCCTACGAGCAGTACTTC
clone_size: -; j_call: TRBJ2-1; d_call: TRBD1; v_call: TRBV28; cdr3_aa: CASSRGGTGGNEQFF; cdr3_nt: TGTGCCAGCAGTCGAGGGGGGACAGGGGGCAATGAGCAGTTCTTC
clone_size: few; j_call: TRBJ2-7; d_call: TRBD2; v_call: TRBV10-3; cdr3_aa: CAIRKTSGENEQYF; cdr3_nt: TGTGCCATCAGGAAGACTAGCGGGGAAAACGAGCAGTACTTC
clone_size: few; j_call: TRBJ1-1; d_call: -; v_call: TRBV5-6; cdr3_aa: CASSLPRNTEAFF; cdr3_nt: TGTGCCAGCAGCTTGCCCAGGAACACTGAAGCTTTCTTT
clone_size: -; j_call: TRBJ1-1; d_call: -; v_call: TRBV19; cdr3_aa: CASLGRNTEAFF; cdr3_nt: TGTGCCAGTCTGGGCAGGAACACTGAAGCTTTCTTT
clone_size: -; j_call: TRBJ1-5; d_call: -; v_call: TRBV9; cdr3_aa: CASSVGQSNQPQHF; cdr3_nt: TGTGCCAGCAGCGTAGGGCAGTCCAATCAGCCCCAGCATTTT
clone_size: many; j_call: TRBJ1-3; d_call: TRBD1; v_call: TRBV7-6; cdr3_aa: CASSSGQGAVGNTIYF; cdr3_nt: TGTGCCAGCAGCTCCGGACAGGGGGCGGTTGGAAACACCATATATTTT
clone_size: -; j_call: TRBJ2-3; d_call: -; v_call: TRBV11-3; cdr3_aa: CASSLGTGGTDTQYF; cdr3_nt: TGTGCCAGCAGCTTAGGGACCGGAGGCACAGATACGCAGTATTTT
clone_size: -; j_call: TRBJ1-3; d_call: -; v_call: TRBV6-5; cdr3_aa: CASFRGSGNTIYF; cdr3_nt: TGTGCCAGTTTCAGGGGTTCGGGAAACACCATATATTTT
clone_size: -; j_call: TRBJ1-2; d_call: TRBD1; v_call: TRBV2; cdr3_aa: CASSPQGSSGSYGYTF; cdr3_nt: TGTGCCAGCAGCCCACAGGGGAGTTCAGGTAGCTATGGCTACACCTTC
clone_size: -; j_call: TRBJ2-2; d_call: TRBD2; v_call: TRBV10-3; cdr3_aa: CATSQGLAGLNTGELFF; cdr3_nt: TGTGCCACCAGTCAGGGACTAGCGGGGCTGAACACCGGGGAGCTGTTTTTT
clone_size: -; j_call: TRBJ2-1; d_call: -; v_call: TRBV6-5; cdr3_aa: CASSLNALEEQFF; cdr3_nt: TGTGCCAGCAGTTTAAACGCACTCGAGGAGCAGTTCTTC
clone_size: -; j_call: TRBJ2-3; d_call: TRBD2; v_call: TRBV7-3; cdr3_aa: CASSLRTSGVTDTQYF; cdr3_nt: TGTGCCAGCAGCCTCCGGACTAGCGGGGTGACAGATACGCAGTATTTT
clone_size: -; j_call: TRBJ2-3; d_call: -; v_call: TRBV9; cdr3_aa: CASSVGGGAPSTDTQYF; cdr3_nt: TGTGCCAGCAGCGTAGGCGGCGGGGCCCCTAGCACAGATACGCAGTATTTT
clone_size: -; j_call: TRBJ1-1; d_call: -; v_call: TRBV19; cdr3_aa: CASRIQEQNTEAFF; cdr3_nt: TGTGCCAGTAGGATCCAGGAACAGAACACTGAAGCTTTCTTT
clone_size: -; j_call: TRBJ1-1; d_call: TRBD1; v_call: TRBV29-1; cdr3_aa: CRGVREQGDAFF; cdr3_nt: TGCAGAGGGGTCCGGGAACAGGGGGACGCTTTCTTT
clone_size: -; j_call: TRBJ1-1; d_call: -; v_call: TRBV5-1; cdr3_aa: CASSLSRHRTGTEAFF; cdr3_nt: TGCGCCAGCAGCTTGTCCCGACACAGGACGGGCACTGAAGCTTTCTTT
clone_size: -; j_call: TRBJ1-2; d_call: TRBD1; v_call: TRBV7-9; cdr3_aa: CASSLLGTGYGYTF; cdr3_nt: TGTGCCAGCAGCTTACTTGGGACAGGGTATGGCTACACCTTC
clone_size: -; j_call: TRBJ1-5; d_call: -; v_call: TRBV12-3/TRBV12-4; cdr3_aa: CASSFNSNQPQHF; cdr3_nt: TGTGCCAGCAGTTTTAACAGCAATCAGCCCCAGCATTTT
clone_size: -; j_call: TRBJ1-2; d_call: -; v_call: TRBV20-1; cdr3_aa: CSASAGKYGYTF; cdr3_nt: TGCAGTGCTAGTGCAGGGAAATATGGCTACACCTTC
clone_size: -; j_call: TRBJ1-6; d_call: -; v_call: TRBV5-6; cdr3_aa: CASSLDWGQSHSPLHF; cdr3_nt: TGTGCCAGCAGCCTCGACTGGGGCCAGAGTCATTCACCCCTCCACTTT
clone_size: -; j_call: TRBJ2-7; d_call: -; v_call: TRBV19; cdr3_aa: CASSAQGGGSYEQYF; cdr3_nt: TGTGCCAGTAGTGCGCAGGGGGGAGGTTCCTACGAGCAGTACTTC